Reported below is one T cell receptor beta chain. There is no known antigen for this receptor. The sample holds no much larger clone one base away, and base qualities are not on file. The data originate from a study of Graves' ophthalmopathy and Graves' hyperthyroidism (dated by TCRdb to 2017 to 2018). Study-level background: Peripheral blood was collected at initial diagnosis, prior to any treatment. In five or six hyperthyroidism patients, the T-cell repertoire of thyroid tissue was compared with the T-cell repertoire of blood. To explore V-J signatures that separate ophthalmopathy from hyperthyroidism, a discovery set of approximately 100 patients was enrolled, consisting of 43 with ophthalmopathy and 55 to 65 with stable hyperthyroidism. The 75 to 100 discovery patients were randomly divided into training and test sets at a 7:3 ratio. In total, some 140 blood samples were TCR-sequenced: 43 ophthalmopathy, around 75 hyperthyroidism and roughly 17 hyperthyroidism-to-ophthalmopathy patients. To tell Graves' ophthalmopathy apart from Graves' hyperthyroidism, and to predict which patients would progress to ophthalmopathy, the study relied on TCR beta repertoire signatures. After sampling, hyperthyroidism patients received methimazole starting at 30 mg daily, and ophthalmopathy patients received high-dose intravenous methylprednisolone. For independent validation, a separate cohort was made up of around 19 hyperthyroidism patients plus 17 patients who later progressed from hyperthyroidism to ophthalmopathy.

Overall study results and their limits: Most expanded thyroid clonotypes with a frequency above 0.001 also appeared in blood, which suggests that blood repertoires may reflect the immune response in the thyroid. The 13-signature model separated ophthalmopathy from stable hyperthyroidism with approximately 85% sensitivity and approximately 81% specificity in cross-validation, and 80%/75% in the test set. In validation, the model predicted ophthalmopathy progression with more than 55% sensitivity and less than 80% specificity; roughly 11 predicted patients were CT-confirmed with GO in a median of around 6.5 months. No statistical method was used to predetermine the sample size, and group allocation was not hidden from the investigators.

Germline trimming amounts to 1 base on V and 9 bases on J, with 8 as the count of junction bases outside the gene matches. Reading the germline V gene gives CDR1 SQVTM and CDR2 ANQGSEA. Taken from cysteine to phenylalanine, the CDR3 has 13 residues. Only the CDR3 part of the read is kept: 39 bases, read in frame from the first base. TCR beta CDR3 regions were amplified from RNA transcripts for repertoire sequencing. The first round was an RT-PCR using HTBI primers with the Qiagen OneStep RT-PCR kit, and this first round was followed by a second-round multiplex PCR, then size selection and purification. Sequencing of the libraries was carried out on an Illumina HiSeq2000 in paired-end mode with 100 bp reads. The published analysis was carried out like this. SOAPnuke was used for read processing, and reads with adapters, uncalled bases, a mean Phred below 15, or no exact constant-primer or identifier match were discarded. COPE v1.2.5 was used to merge high-quality paired reads. Clonotypes were defined as unique nucleotide sequences and were aligned to IMGT TRB V, D and J references using MiTCR v1.1. The analysis was limited to V-J combinations with a frequency above 0.0001, which together covered around 99% of the repertoires. A TCR clonal expansion and chaos score per V-J combination was defined as the ratio of F50 clonal expansion to chaos observed in the TCRdist matrix. Welch's t-statistics and random forest were used to narrow the features down to 13 V-J combinations, which were then fed into a naive Bayes classifier. The Morisita-Horn index was used to measure how similar the thyroid and blood repertoires were. TCRdb reprocessed the public reads (quality trimming at Q25 with fastp, clone calling with MiXCR) and kept in-frame beta chains. Records with the same CDR3 protein are collapsed into one entry carrying the most frequent genes and DNA. The V and J calls were determined by TCRdb, not by the authors. Across this sample there are 350,000 to 450,000 distinct CDR3 sequences, with 21% seen only once. Jointly, the top ten make up approximately 3.2% of the sample.

Stable hyperthyroidism was defined as no progression to ophthalmopathy within 18 months of follow-up. Patients with hyperthyroidism were aged 18 to 65 years, had been newly diagnosed, and had a disease duration of less than 2 months. Patients with other autoimmune diseases, uncontrolled infections, pregnancy or lactation were excluded from the study. Diagnosis relied on clinical symptoms, serum thyroxine, TRAb, thyroid ultrasound and orbital computed tomography. Ficoll-Paque density gradient centrifugation was used to isolate PBMCs from approximately 11 ml of fresh peripheral blood. Trizol reagent was used to extract the total RNA, and its quality was then checked on an Agilent 2100 Bioanalyzer.

The clonotype was recovered from a woman aged 18-29 years with stable Graves' hyperthyroidism. Donor details come from another sample of the same person, matched by shared clones. This receptor chain uses TRBV29-1 and TRBJ2-7, with 8 junctional bases fitting TRBD1. Sequenced input: peripheral blood. Here the CDR3 is given as CSVEGTGNGVQYF. The DNA sequence is given as TGCAGCGTTGAAGGGACAGGGAATGGTGTGCAGTACTTC.